The rows below give T cell receptor beta chains drawn from one sample of a study. TCRdb recomputed calls from the 5' RACE reads with MiXCR, one row per CDR3 protein. Of tens of thousands of distinct CDR3 sequences detected, roughly a quarter appear once; the ten largest clones hold 2.5% to 4%. Source material: tumor-infiltrating naive CD4+ T cells sorted from the breast tumor. Every receptor here comes from a female donor with breast cancer. CDR3s include the opening cysteine and the closing phenylalanine or tryptophan. The order of the fields is clone size, J gene, D gene, V gene, CDR3 protein, CDR3 DNA. A D gene is named only where the DNA matches it firmly. Only part of the rows carry a size: once, few, many, or a class if the clone is expanded.

clone_size: many
j_call: TRBJ1-5
d_call: -
v_call: TRBV7-9
cdr3_aa: CASSYDNQPQHF
cdr3_nt: TGTGCCAGCAGTTACGACAATCAGCCCCAGCATTTT

clone_size: medium-sized
j_call: TRBJ2-1
d_call: -
v_call: TRBV5-1
cdr3_aa: CASSTREAGEGSWQFF
cdr3_nt: TGCGCCAGCAGCACACGGGAAGCAGGGGAGGGTTCCTGGCAGTTCTTC

clone_size: many
j_call: TRBJ1-1
d_call: TRBD1
v_call: TRBV6-5
cdr3_aa: CASSYTTGEDTEAFF
cdr3_nt: TGTGCCAGCAGTTACACAACAGGGGAGGACACTGAAGCTTTCTTT

clone_size: -
j_call: TRBJ1-4
d_call: -
v_call: TRBV4-1
cdr3_aa: CASSQANLRAKLFF
cdr3_nt: TGCGCCAGCAGCCAAGCTAATCTCCGGGCCAAACTGTTTTTT

clone_size: few
j_call: TRBJ2-1
d_call: TRBD2
v_call: TRBV28
cdr3_aa: CASSSLLAGSYNEQFF
cdr3_nt: TGTGCCAGCAGTTCCCTTCTAGCGGGATCCTACAATGAGCAGTTCTTC

clone_size: few
j_call: TRBJ2-2
d_call: -
v_call: TRBV6-5
cdr3_aa: CGVGDTNTGELFF
cdr3_nt: TGTGGGGTTGGGGACACGAACACCGGGGAGCTGTTTTTT

clone_size: -
j_call: TRBJ1-2
d_call: -
v_call: TRBV7-2
cdr3_aa: CASSPGKRVGYTF
cdr3_nt: TGTGCCAGCAGCCCAGGGAAGAGGGTTGGCTACACCTTC

clone_size: -
j_call: TRBJ2-7
d_call: -
v_call: TRBV4-1
cdr3_aa: CASSLRTDANSYEQYF
cdr3_nt: TGCGCCAGCAGCCTCAGGACAGACGCTAATTCCTACGAGCAGTACTTC

clone_size: few
j_call: TRBJ1-1
d_call: -
v_call: TRBV5-1
cdr3_aa: CASSLGDSRRNTEAFF
cdr3_nt: TGCGCCAGCAGCTTGGGGGACTCCCGAAGGAACACTGAAGCTTTCTTT

clone_size: -
j_call: TRBJ2-6
d_call: -
v_call: TRBV5-1
cdr3_aa: CASSLDNRQGSALTF
cdr3_nt: TGCGCCAGCAGCTTAGATAACCGGCAGGGTTCCGCCCTGACTTTC

clone_size: -
j_call: TRBJ2-3
d_call: -
v_call: TRBV7-3
cdr3_aa: CASRYDRSTDTQYF
cdr3_nt: TGTGCCAGCAGATATGACAGGAGCACAGATACGCAGTATTTT

clone_size: few
j_call: TRBJ2-6
d_call: -
v_call: TRBV7-2
cdr3_aa: CASSLAPVSGANVLTF
cdr3_nt: TGTGCCAGCAGCTTAGCGCCGGTCTCTGGGGCCAACGTCCTGACTTTC

clone_size: -
j_call: TRBJ1-4
d_call: -
v_call: TRBV21-1
cdr3_aa: CASSRRSLHLDEKLFF
cdr3_nt: TGTGCCAGCAGCAGAAGATCGTTACACCTAGATGAAAAACTGTTTTTT

clone_size: few
j_call: TRBJ2-1
d_call: TRBD2
v_call: TRBV5-6
cdr3_aa: CASAKAGRPYNEQFF
cdr3_nt: TGTGCCAGCGCTAAAGCGGGGCGCCCCTACAATGAGCAGTTCTTC

clone_size: -
j_call: TRBJ2-3
d_call: -
v_call: TRBV9
cdr3_aa: CASSVPMTDTQYF
cdr3_nt: TGTGCCAGCAGCGTACCTATGACAGATACGCAGTATTTT

clone_size: -
j_call: TRBJ1-6
d_call: -
v_call: TRBV3-1
cdr3_aa: CASSPVRNAPLHF
cdr3_nt: TGTGCCAGCAGTCCAGTACGTAATGCACCCCTCCACTTT

clone_size: -
j_call: TRBJ2-2
d_call: -
v_call: TRBV29-1
cdr3_aa: CSVRGQNTGELFF
cdr3_nt: TGCAGCGTTCGGGGTCAGAACACCGGGGAGCTGTTTTTT

clone_size: -
j_call: TRBJ2-7
d_call: -
v_call: TRBV5-1
cdr3_aa: CASSLVNRDLYEQYF
cdr3_nt: TGCGCCAGCAGCTTGGTCAACAGGGATCTGTACGAGCAGTACTTC

clone_size: few
j_call: TRBJ2-5
d_call: TRBD2
v_call: TRBV7-2
cdr3_aa: CASSFSGLEGETQYF
cdr3_nt: TGTGCCAGCAGCTTCTCTGGACTAGAGGGGGAGACCCAGTACTTC

clone_size: many
j_call: TRBJ2-3
d_call: TRBD2
v_call: TRBV9
cdr3_aa: CASSVASGSPDTQYF
cdr3_nt: TGTGCCAGCAGCGTGGCTAGCGGGAGCCCAGATACGCAGTATTTT

clone_size: -
j_call: TRBJ2-1
d_call: TRBD2
v_call: TRBV5-1
cdr3_aa: CASSLDSGVYNEQFF
cdr3_nt: TGCGCCAGCAGCTTGGATAGCGGGGTTTACAATGAGCAGTTCTTC

clone_size: many
j_call: TRBJ1-2
d_call: TRBD1
v_call: TRBV27
cdr3_aa: CASSDRGYGYTF
cdr3_nt: TGTGCCAGCAGCGACAGGGGTTATGGCTACACCTTC

clone_size: few
j_call: TRBJ1-5
d_call: -
v_call: TRBV5-1
cdr3_aa: CASSLDGTGSNQPQHF
cdr3_nt: TGCGCCAGCAGCTTGGATGGGACGGGTAGCAATCAGCCCCAGCATTTT

clone_size: -
j_call: TRBJ1-3
d_call: -
v_call: TRBV12-3/TRBV12-4
cdr3_aa: CASSFGWPSSGNTIYF
cdr3_nt: TGTGCCAGCAGTTTTGGCTGGCCCAGCTCTGGAAACACCATATATTTT

clone_size: -
j_call: TRBJ2-7
d_call: -
v_call: TRBV5-1
cdr3_aa: CASSSLGNEQYF
cdr3_nt: TGCGCCAGCAGTTCGCTTGGAAACGAGCAGTACTTC

clone_size: -
j_call: TRBJ2-7
d_call: -
v_call: TRBV18
cdr3_aa: CASSPEASSYEQYF
cdr3_nt: TGTGCCAGCTCACCAGAGGCTTCGTCCTACGAGCAGTACTTC

clone_size: once
j_call: TRBJ2-5
d_call: -
v_call: TRBV20-1
cdr3_aa: CSYRVLETQYF
cdr3_nt: TGCAGTTACAGGGTTTTGGAGACCCAGTACTTC

clone_size: -
j_call: TRBJ1-1
d_call: -
v_call: TRBV5-1
cdr3_aa: CASSFIRGTQNTEAFF
cdr3_nt: TGCGCCAGCAGCTTTATACGCGGGACACAGAACACTGAAGCTTTCTTT

clone_size: few
j_call: TRBJ2-5
d_call: -
v_call: TRBV21-1
cdr3_aa: CASSRDQGETQYF
cdr3_nt: TGTGCCAGCAGCAGGGACCAAGGGGAGACCCAGTACTTC

clone_size: few
j_call: TRBJ2-2
d_call: -
v_call: TRBV6-5
cdr3_aa: CASSPRDTGELFF
cdr3_nt: TGTGCCAGCAGCCCCCGGGACACCGGGGAGCTGTTTTTT

clone_size: -
j_call: TRBJ2-7
d_call: TRBD2
v_call: TRBV7-9
cdr3_aa: CASSPRLAGGHEQYF
cdr3_nt: TGTGCCAGCAGCCCTAGACTAGCGGGAGGCCACGAGCAGTACTTC

clone_size: many
j_call: TRBJ2-1
d_call: -
v_call: TRBV20-1
cdr3_aa: CSARGGRNEQFF
cdr3_nt: TGCAGTGCTAGAGGAGGAAGGAATGAGCAGTTCTTC

clone_size: few
j_call: TRBJ2-2
d_call: -
v_call: TRBV12-3/TRBV12-4
cdr3_aa: CASSPGGRTGELFF
cdr3_nt: TGTGCCAGCAGCCCCGGGGGCCGAACCGGGGAGCTGTTTTTT

clone_size: -
j_call: TRBJ1-5
d_call: TRBD1
v_call: TRBV6-5
cdr3_aa: CASSRNRGGNQPQHF
cdr3_nt: TGTGCCAGCAGTCGAAACAGGGGCGGCAATCAGCCCCAGCATTTT

clone_size: many
j_call: TRBJ1-1
d_call: -
v_call: TRBV7-2
cdr3_aa: CASSPRPRVDTEAFF
cdr3_nt: TGTGCCAGCAGCCCCCGCCCCCGGGTCGACACTGAAGCTTTCTTT

clone_size: many
j_call: TRBJ2-2
d_call: -
v_call: TRBV18
cdr3_aa: CASSLRDTGELFF
cdr3_nt: TGTGCCAGCTCACTCAGGGACACCGGGGAGCTGTTTTTT

clone_size: -
j_call: TRBJ2-1
d_call: TRBD1
v_call: TRBV7-8
cdr3_aa: CASSLEGGAYKINEQFF
cdr3_nt: TGTGCCAGCAGCTTAGAAGGGGGCGCGTATAAAATCAATGAGCAGTTCTTC